This T cell receptor beta chain was recovered during a study of T cell repertoires in cytomegalovirus infection (dated by TCRdb to the late 2010s). Regarding the research as a whole: Peptide stimulations targeted recently identified HLA-C-restricted CMV epitopes, whose presentation resists viral immunomodulation, together with well-studied HLA-B-restricted epitopes. Donor HLA type was relevant to the analysis, as public TCR beta signatures indicated carriage of CMV infection together with the matching HLA type. The investigation overall reported the following: Carriers of CMV infection plus the relevant HLA type were discriminated by the cumulative frequency of public TCR beta family members in the study cohort and in an independent approximately 350-donor cohort. In the ex vivo response, HLA-C-restricted CMV-specific TCR beta clonotypes were dominant, and in two of eight donors the single most frequent clonotype came from this HLA-C-restricted group.

Sequencer: Illumina HiSeq 1500. The raw public data were reprocessed by TCRdb itself: fastp quality trimming at Q25, MiXCR clonotype calling, in-frame beta chains only. Here each entry gathers all rows of one CDR3 protein and keeps the most common genes and DNA. The table for this sample lists 600,000 to 700,000 distinct CDR3 sequences; about 33% of them were counted only once. Roughly 18% of the sample rests with the top ten. Spanning cysteine to phenylalanine, the CDR3 consists of 14 amino acids. The CDR3 DNA has 42 bases and is translated from base 1. CDR1 and CDR2, looked up from the germline V gene (reference sequence), are MNHNY and SVGAGI. Trimming removed 0 bases from V and 7 bases from J, leaving 13 bases between the germline ends. Explained via the paper, the treatment or condition label denotes: in vitro stimulation with specific CMV peptide epitopes to enrich CMV-specific T cells. A few counts support this clonotype. Its antigen is currently not known. Base qualities are missing; no much larger clone stands one base away.

The rearranged segments are TRBV6-6 and TRBJ2-7; 6 matching bases give a weak D call of TRBD2. The TCR comes from a human donor in good health (CMV status not recorded). Some clones in this sample may be carry-over from other donors' samples. The starting material was cultured PBMCs, obtained from culture after CMV antigen stimulation. The CDR3 in this case is CASSYSTPAGEQYF. The base sequence is TGTGCCAGCAGTTACTCGACCCCGGCGGGAGAGCAGTACTTC.